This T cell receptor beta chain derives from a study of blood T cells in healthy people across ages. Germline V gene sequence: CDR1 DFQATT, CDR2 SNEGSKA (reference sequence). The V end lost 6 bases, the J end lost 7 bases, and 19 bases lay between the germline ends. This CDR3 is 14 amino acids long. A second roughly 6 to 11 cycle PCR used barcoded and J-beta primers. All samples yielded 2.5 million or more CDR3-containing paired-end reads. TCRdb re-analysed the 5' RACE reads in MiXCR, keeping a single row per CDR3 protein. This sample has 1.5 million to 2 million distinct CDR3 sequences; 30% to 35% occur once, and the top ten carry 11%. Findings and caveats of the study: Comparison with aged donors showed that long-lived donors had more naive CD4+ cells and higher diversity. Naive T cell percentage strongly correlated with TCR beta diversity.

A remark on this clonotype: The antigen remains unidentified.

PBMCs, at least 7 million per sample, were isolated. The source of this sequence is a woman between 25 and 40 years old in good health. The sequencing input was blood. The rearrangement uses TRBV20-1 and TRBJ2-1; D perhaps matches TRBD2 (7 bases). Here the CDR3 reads CSAKFGGAGNEQFF. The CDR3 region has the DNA TGCAGTGCGAAGTTTGGGGGGGCGGGGAATGAGCAGTTCTTC.